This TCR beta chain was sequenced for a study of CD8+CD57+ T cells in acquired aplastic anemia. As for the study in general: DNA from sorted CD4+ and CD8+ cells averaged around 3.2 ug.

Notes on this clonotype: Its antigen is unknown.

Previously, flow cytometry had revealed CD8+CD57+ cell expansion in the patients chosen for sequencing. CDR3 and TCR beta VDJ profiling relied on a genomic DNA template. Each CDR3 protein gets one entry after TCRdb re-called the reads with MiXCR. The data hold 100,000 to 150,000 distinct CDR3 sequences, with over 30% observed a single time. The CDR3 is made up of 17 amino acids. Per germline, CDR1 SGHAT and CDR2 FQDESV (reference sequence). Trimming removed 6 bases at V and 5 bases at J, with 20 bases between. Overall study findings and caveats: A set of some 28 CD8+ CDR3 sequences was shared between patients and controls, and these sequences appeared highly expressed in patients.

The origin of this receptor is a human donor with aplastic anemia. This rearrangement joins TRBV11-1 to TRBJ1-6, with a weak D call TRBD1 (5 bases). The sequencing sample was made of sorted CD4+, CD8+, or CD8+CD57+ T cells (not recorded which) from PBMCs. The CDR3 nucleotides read TGTGCCAGCAGTGAGACGGGGCCACTAGACGATAATTCACCCCTCCACTTT. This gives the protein CASSETGPLDDNSPLHF.